This T cell receptor (beta chain) comes out of a study of identical twins. This clonotype has more than one count but fewer than ten. TCRdb fed the 5' RACE reads into MiXCR, producing one record per CDR3 protein. Among some 690,000 distinct CDR3 sequences listed, 20% to 25% were seen once. With 0 bases clipped from V and 0 bases from J, the junction kept 18 bases outside the gene matches. The germline CDR1 and CDR2 sequences are DFQATT and SNEGSKA (reference sequence). The CDR3 is 20 amino acids. This same sample was also taken into another study, of T cells expressing NK-cell markers.

The receptor was isolated from a young woman in good health. Sequencing was done on a sample of PBMCs. The rearrangement uses TRBV20-1 and TRBJ2-3; 7 bases align to TRBD1. CDR3 nucleotide sequence: TGCAGTGCTAGAGACGGCACCGGGACAGTGCCCGACGGCAGCACAGATACGCAGTATTTT. As protein: CSARDGTGTVPDGSTDTQYF.